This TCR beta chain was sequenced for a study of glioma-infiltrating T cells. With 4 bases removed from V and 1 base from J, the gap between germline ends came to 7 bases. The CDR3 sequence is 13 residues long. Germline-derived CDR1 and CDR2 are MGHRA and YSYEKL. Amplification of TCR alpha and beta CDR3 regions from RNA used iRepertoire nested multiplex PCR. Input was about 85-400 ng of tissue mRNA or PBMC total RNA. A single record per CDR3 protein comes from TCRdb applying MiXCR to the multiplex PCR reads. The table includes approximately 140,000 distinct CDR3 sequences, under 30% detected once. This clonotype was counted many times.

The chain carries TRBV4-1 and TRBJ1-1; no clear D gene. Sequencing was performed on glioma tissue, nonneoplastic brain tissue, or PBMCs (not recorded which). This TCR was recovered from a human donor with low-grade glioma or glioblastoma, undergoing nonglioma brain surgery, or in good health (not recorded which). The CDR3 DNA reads TGCGCCAGCAGCCTAGTCTCGAACACTGAAGCTTTCTTT. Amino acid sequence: CASSLVSNTEAFF.